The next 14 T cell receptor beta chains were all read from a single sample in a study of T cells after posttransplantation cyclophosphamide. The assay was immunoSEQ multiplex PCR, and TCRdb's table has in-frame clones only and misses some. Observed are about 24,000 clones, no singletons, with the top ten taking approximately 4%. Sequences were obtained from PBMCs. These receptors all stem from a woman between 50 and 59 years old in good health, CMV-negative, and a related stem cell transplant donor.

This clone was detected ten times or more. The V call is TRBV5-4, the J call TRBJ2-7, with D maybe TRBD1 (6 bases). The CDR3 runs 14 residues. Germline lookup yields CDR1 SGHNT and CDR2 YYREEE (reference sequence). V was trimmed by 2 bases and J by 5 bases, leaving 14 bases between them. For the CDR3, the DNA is TGTGCCAGCAGCTTCACAGGGCGGAGAAACGAGCAGTACTTC. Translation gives CASSFTGRRNEQYF.

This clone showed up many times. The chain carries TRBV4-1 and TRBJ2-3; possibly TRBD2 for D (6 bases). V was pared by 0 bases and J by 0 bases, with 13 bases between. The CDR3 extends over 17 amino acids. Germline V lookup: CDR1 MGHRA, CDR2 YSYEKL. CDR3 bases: TGCGCCAGCAGCCAAGATAGAGGTGCGGGAAGCACAGATACGCAGTATTTT. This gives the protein CASSQDRGAGSTDTQYF.

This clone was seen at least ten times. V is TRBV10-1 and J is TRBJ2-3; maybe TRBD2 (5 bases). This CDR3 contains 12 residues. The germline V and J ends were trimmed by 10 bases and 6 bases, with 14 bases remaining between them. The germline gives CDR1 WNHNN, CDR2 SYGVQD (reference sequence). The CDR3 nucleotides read TGCGCCAAAAGTGGTGGCGGGGATACGCAGTATTTT. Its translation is CAKSGGGDTQYF.

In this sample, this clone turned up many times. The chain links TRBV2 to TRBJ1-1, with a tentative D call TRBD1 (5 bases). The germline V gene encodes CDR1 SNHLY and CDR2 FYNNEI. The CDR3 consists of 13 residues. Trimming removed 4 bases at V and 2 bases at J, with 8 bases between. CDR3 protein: CASSVRTNTEAFF. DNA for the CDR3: TGTGCCAGCAGTGTCAGGACAAACACTGAAGCTTTCTTT.

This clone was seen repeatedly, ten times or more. CDR3 in amino acids: CASSLALSADTQYF. CDR3 DNA: TGTGCCAGCAGCTTAGCCCTTAGCGCAGATACGCAGTATTTT. V usage is TRBV7-2 and J usage is TRBJ2-3; a possible D gene is TRBD2 (5 bases). The germline V gene has CDR1 SGHTA and CDR2 FQGNSA. The CDR3 contains 14 residues. V was pared by 0 bases and J by 4 bases, with 8 bases between.

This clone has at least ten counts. The CDR3 DNA is TGTGCCAGCAGCTTGGGGGCAGGGAGCACAGATACGCAGTATTTT. As protein: CASSLGAGSTDTQYF. The V gene is TRBV11-3, the J gene TRBJ2-3, with D possibly matching TRBD1 (6 bases). The CDR3 extends over 15 amino acids. Germline V gene lookup returns CDR1 SGHNT and CDR2 YENEEA. Trimming removed 3 bases at V and 0 bases at J, with 10 bases between.

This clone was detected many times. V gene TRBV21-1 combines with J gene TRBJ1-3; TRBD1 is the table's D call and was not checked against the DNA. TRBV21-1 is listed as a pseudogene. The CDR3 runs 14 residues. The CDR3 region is CASSTGGSGNTIYF. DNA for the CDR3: TGTGCCAGCAGTACAGGGGGGTCAGGAAACACCATATATTTT.

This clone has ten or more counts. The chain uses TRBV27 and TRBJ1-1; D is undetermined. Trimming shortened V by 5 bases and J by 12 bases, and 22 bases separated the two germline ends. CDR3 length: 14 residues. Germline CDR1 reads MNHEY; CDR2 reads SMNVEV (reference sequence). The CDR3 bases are TGTGCCAGCAGTCCCGCACTAGGCCCCCGAATGACTTTCTTT. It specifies CASSPALGPRMTFF.

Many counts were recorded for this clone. The CDR3 protein is CASSYDRESSGNTIYF. The CDR3 DNA sequence: TGTGCCAGCAGCTACGACAGGGAGAGCTCTGGAAACACCATATATTTT. The chain couples TRBV7-2 to TRBJ1-3, with 7 bases that match TRBD1. V was clipped by 4 bases and J by 0 bases; unmatched bases: 6. There are 16 residues in the CDR3. Germline V gene sequence: CDR1 SGHTA, CDR2 FQGNSA.

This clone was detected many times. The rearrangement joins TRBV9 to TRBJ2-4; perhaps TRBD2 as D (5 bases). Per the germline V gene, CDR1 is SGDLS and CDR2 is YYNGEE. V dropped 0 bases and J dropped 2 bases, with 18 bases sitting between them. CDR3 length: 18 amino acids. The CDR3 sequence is CASSVGEQQSVTKNIQYF. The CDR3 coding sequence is TGTGCCAGCAGCGTAGGGGAGCAGCAGAGTGTAACCAAAAACATTCAGTACTTC.

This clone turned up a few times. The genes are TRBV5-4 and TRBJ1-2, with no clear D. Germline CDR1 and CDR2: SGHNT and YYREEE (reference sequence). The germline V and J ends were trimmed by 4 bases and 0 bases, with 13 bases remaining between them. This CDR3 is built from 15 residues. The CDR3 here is CASSQELGSNYGYTF. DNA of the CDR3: TGTGCCAGCAGCCAAGAGTTGGGCTCTAACTATGGCTACACCTTC. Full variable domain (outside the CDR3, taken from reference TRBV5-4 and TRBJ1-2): ETGVTQSPTHLIKTRGQQVTLRCSSQSGHNTVSWYQQALGQGPQFIFQYYREEENGRGNFPPRFSGLQFPNYSSELNVNALELDDSALYLCASSQELGSNYGYTFGSGTRLTVV.

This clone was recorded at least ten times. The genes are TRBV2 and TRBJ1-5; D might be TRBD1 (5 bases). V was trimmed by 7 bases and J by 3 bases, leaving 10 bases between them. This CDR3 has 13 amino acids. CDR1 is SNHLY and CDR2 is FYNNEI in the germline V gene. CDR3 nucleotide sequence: TGTGCCAGCAACCGACAGACCAATCAGCCCCAGCATTTT. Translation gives CASNRQTNQPQHF.

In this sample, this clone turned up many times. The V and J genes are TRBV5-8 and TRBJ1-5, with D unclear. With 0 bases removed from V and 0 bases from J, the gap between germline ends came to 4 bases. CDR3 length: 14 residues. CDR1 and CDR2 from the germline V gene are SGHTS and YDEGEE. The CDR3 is CASSLAYSNQPQHF. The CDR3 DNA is TGTGCCAGCAGCTTGGCGTATAGCAATCAGCCCCAGCATTTT.

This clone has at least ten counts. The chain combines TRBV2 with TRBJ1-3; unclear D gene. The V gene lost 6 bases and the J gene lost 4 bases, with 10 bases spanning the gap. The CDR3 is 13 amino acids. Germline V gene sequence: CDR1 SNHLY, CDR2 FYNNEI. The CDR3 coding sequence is TGTGCCAGCAGGCGCGGGTTGGGAAACACCATATATTTT. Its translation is CASRRGLGNTIYF.